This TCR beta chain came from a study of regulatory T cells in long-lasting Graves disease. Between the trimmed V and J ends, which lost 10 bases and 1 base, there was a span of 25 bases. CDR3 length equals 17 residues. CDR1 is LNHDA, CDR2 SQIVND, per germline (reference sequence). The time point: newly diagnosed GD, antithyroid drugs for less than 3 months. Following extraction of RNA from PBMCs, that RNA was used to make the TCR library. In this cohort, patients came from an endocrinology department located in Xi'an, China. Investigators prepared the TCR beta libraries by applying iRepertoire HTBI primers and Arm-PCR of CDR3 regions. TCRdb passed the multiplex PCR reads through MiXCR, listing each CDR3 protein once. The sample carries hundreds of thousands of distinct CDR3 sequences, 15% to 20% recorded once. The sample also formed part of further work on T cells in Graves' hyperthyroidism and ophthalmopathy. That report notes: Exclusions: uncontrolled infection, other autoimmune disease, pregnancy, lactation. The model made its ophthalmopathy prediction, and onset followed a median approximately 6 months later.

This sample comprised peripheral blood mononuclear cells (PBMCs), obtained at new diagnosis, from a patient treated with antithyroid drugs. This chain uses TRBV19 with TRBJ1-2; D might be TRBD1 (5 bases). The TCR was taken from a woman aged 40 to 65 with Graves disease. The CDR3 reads CATTRDPSSPDNYGYTF. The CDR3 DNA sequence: TGTGCCACGACTCGGGACCCCTCTTCCCCTGATAACTATGGCTACACCTTC.